These 12 T cell receptor beta chains were sequenced from one sample in a study of cytomegalovirus exposure and HLA in healthy donors. It was with 60 Vbeta and 13 Jbeta primers that the PCR ran. Sequencing used immunoSEQ multiplex PCR; TCRdb keeps in-frame clones, though not all of them. The table shows some 150,000 clones, with under 85% occurring only once. What was sequenced was PBMCs. These receptors all stem from a man aged 18 to 30 in good health and CMV-seronegative.

CDR3 sequence reads: CASSPGFGEKLFF. CDR3 nucleotide sequence: TGTGCCAGCTCCCCCGGTTTCGGTGAAAAACTGTTTTTT. The chain uses TRBV18 and TRBJ1-4, with D uncertain. Trimming removed 6 bases from V and 7 bases from J, with 12 bases in between. Per the germline V gene, CDR1 is KGHSH and CDR2 is LQKENI. This CDR3 region has 13 residues.

This chain joins TRBV6-1 and TRBJ1-2; D possibly corresponds to TRBD1 (6 bases). Germline CDR1 reads MNHNS; CDR2 reads SASEGT. This CDR3 comprises 13 residues. V lost 6 bases and J 4 bases, leaving 12 bases between the germline ends. CDR3 coding DNA: TGTGCCAGCAGGCACAGGGATGCCTATGGCTACACCTTC. Translation: CASRHRDAYGYTF.

In the case of this clone: A read error may produce the germline difference seen at one junction end. The sample carries other DNA sequences with the same CDR3. This chain uses TRBV6-1 with TRBJ2-1, with D maybe TRBD1 (5 bases). The CDR3 consists of 14 residues. Germline CDR1 reads MNHNS; CDR2 reads SASEGT. The CDR3 loop is CASSVDRAYNEQFF. CDR3 coding DNA: TGTGCCAGCAGTGTAGACAGAGCCTACAACGAGCAGTTCTTC.

This clone was seen a handful of times. J is TRBJ2-7 and V is TRBV7-8; TRBD2 aligns across 8 bases. V was pared by 3 bases and J by 3 bases, with 1 base of the junction left unmatched. In germline, CDR1 is SGHVS, CDR2 FQNEAQ. This CDR3 contains 13 residues. This CDR3 is CASSLAGGYEQYF. As DNA, the CDR3 is TGTGCCAGCAGCTTGGCGGGAGGCTACGAGCAGTACTTC.

The chain has TRBV6-5 and TRBJ1-1; TRBD1 matches at 7 bases. Germline V gene lookup returns CDR1 MNHEY and CDR2 SVGAGI. The CDR3 runs to 15 residues. Trimming removed 2 bases from V and 0 bases from J; junction bases left unmatched: 3. The CDR3 DNA reads as TGTGCCAGCAGTTACACAGGGGTCATGAACACTGAAGCTTTCTTT. Protein: CASSYTGVMNTEAFF.

This chain uses TRBV30 with TRBJ2-7; 10 positions match TRBD1. Germline V gene lookup returns CDR1 GTSNPN and CDR2 SVGIG (reference sequence). The CDR3 consists of 15 residues. The V and J ends lost 7 bases and 0 bases, in that order; junction bases with no gene match: 9. The CDR3 coding sequence is TGTGCCTTGGATTCGGACAGGGGGATCTCCTACGAGCAGTACTTC. Its translation is CALDSDRGISYEQYF.

The chain combines TRBV19 with TRBJ1-2, with D maybe TRBD1 (5 bases). Germline CDR1 and CDR2: LNHDA and SQIVND (reference sequence). Trimming pared 6 bases from V and 4 bases from J, leaving 9 bases between. The CDR3 runs 12 residues. DNA of the CDR3: TGTGCCAGTAGCAGGGAAGCCTATGGCTACACCTTC. Its translation: CASSREAYGYTF.

The gene calls are TRBV10-3 and TRBJ1-4, with D uncertain. Germline CDR1 ENHRY, CDR2 SYGVKD. This CDR3 region has 13 residues. Deletions cut 5 bases from V and 5 bases from J, with 9 bases between. CDR3 region: CAISRANNEKLFF. The DNA of the CDR3 is TGTGCCATCAGTCGAGCGAACAATGAAAAACTGTTTTTT.

The chain links TRBV7-9 to TRBJ2-7; possible D gene TRBD2, 7 bases. The germline V gene encodes CDR1 SEHNR and CDR2 FQNEAQ (reference sequence). The CDR3 length is 12 residues. Trimming shortened V by 7 bases and J by 4 bases, and 11 bases separated the two germline ends. The CDR3 DNA sequence: TGTGCCAGCACAGGGGAGGGGTACGAGCAGTACGTC. Translating it yields CASTGEGYEQYV.

CDR3 coding DNA: TGTGCCAGCAGTTTAGACAGCTTCTCTGGAAACACCATATATTTT. This codes for CASSLDSFSGNTIYF. This chain joins TRBV6-6 and TRBJ1-3, with D possibly matching TRBD1 (5 bases). This CDR3 comprises 15 residues. V lost 4 bases, J lost 0 bases, and 10 bases lay in between. Germline V gives CDR1 MNHNY, CDR2 SVGAGI (reference sequence).

This clone was observed once. At one boundary the junction diverges from the germline segment, which might be a read error. This chain uses TRBV5-6 with TRBJ1-1, with D perhaps TRBD1 (5 bases). This CDR3 spans 13 amino acids. CDR1 SGHDT and CDR2 YYEEEE come from the germline V gene. CDR3 DNA sequence: TGTGCCAGCACCTTGGGACGGGACACTGAAGCTTTCTTT. This translates into CASTLGRDTEAFF.

For this clone: A read error may produce the germline difference seen at one junction end. Distinct nucleotide sequences in the sample also encode this CDR3. The chain has TRBV28 and TRBJ1-6; 7 bases agree with TRBD1. CDR3 size: 17 residues. From germline, CDR1 is MDHEN and CDR2 SYDVKM. CDR3 in DNA: TGTGCCAGCAGTTCATATAGAGGGACAGACTATAACTCACCCCTCCACTTT. Translation: CASSSYRGTDYNSPLHF.